This entry describes one TCR beta chain. Its specificity is unknown. Method: immunoSEQ multiplex PCR; TCRdb's copy keeps in-frame clones and lacks some. Seen here are around 250,000 clones, around 90% observed once, and the top ten hold around 0.34%. These data belong to a study of cytomegalovirus exposure and HLA in healthy donors. Overall study: The roughly 130 validation repertoires, a later analysis reported, used the same platform as the 600 to 700 repertoires from the first cohort. Study-level points and caveats: The finding came from a later analysis; first-cohort TCR clusters tended to co-occur in the roughly 110 validation repertoires. As confirmed in vitro, a few CMV-associated chains were specific for CMV antigens.

The germline CDR1 and CDR2 sequences are MDHEN and SYDVKM. With 2 bases removed from V and 7 bases from J, the gap between germline ends came to 12 bases. CDR3 length: 14 amino acids. Sequencing was carried out using PBMCs. The chain links TRBV28 to TRBJ2-1, with D possibly matching TRBD1 (6 bases). This sequence was found in a woman aged 18-35 years in good health and CMV-seronegative. CDR3 loop: CASSLQGLGNEQFF. CDR3 bases: TGTGCCAGCAGTTTACAGGGGCTAGGAAATGAGCAGTTCTTC.